This entry is about one T cell receptor (beta chain). As yet, its antigen is unknown. The data were produced by immunoSEQ multiplex PCR, yet TCRdb's version contains in-frame clones alone and is incomplete. Here the sample spans 110,000 or so clones, about 81% being singletons. This entry comes from a study of T cell responses to AZD1222 COVID-19 vaccine. Looked up from germline, CDR1 is GTSNPN and CDR2 is SVGIG (reference sequence). Unmatched junction bases numbered 5, after V lost 0 bases and J lost 5 bases. The CDR3 runs to 16 residues. Points from the study as a whole: It was only 6 or 7 AZD1222 recipients who were seropositive at baseline.

Sequenced material: peripheral blood, taken on day 0 of AZD1222 vaccination. The sequence was collected from an adult in good health. V usage is TRBV30 and J usage is TRBJ2-3; 13 bases map to TRBD2. This CDR3 is CAWSVLAGGLLDTQYF. The CDR3 DNA is TGTGCCTGGAGTGTACTAGCGGGGGGGCTTTTAGATACGCAGTATTTT.